The clone carrying this T cell receptor beta chain was observed a few times. Its antigen is undetermined. Via the markers CD45RO/CCR7/CD25/CD127/CD95/CD27, stem cell-like memory, regulatory, central memory and naive CD4+ cells were sorted. This record belongs to a study of beta chain features in type 1 diabetes. Study in general: Patients shared similar age, gender and cell yields with healthy donors.

Notes on the study in general: Among type 1 diabetes patients, VDJ junctions had fewer insertions and more deletions. The naive, central memory and Treg TCRB repertoires looked more alike in patients than they did in healthy donors. Significant though moderate, a shortening of TCRB CDR3s appeared in all four CD4+ subsets of Type 1 diabetes patients.

Since all of the isolated RNA was reverse transcribed, expressed TCRB transcripts were what got sequenced. Assay: immunoSEQ multiplex PCR; the TCRdb copy retains only in-frame clones and omits some. The repertoire holds some 190,000 clones, with roughly 7.1% as singletons. The sample consisted of central memory CD4+ T cells from blood. The source is a woman in her 40s with type 1 diabetes.

This CDR3 is CAWTGIWGEAFF. CDR3 nucleotide sequence: TGTGCCTGGACAGGGATATGGGGTGAAGCTTTCTTT. The chain couples TRBV30 to TRBJ1-1, with a weak D call TRBD1 (5 bases). This CDR3 has 12 residues. With 4 bases removed from V and 7 bases from J, the gap between germline ends came to 13 bases. The germline V gene has CDR1 GTSNPN and CDR2 SVGIG (reference sequence).